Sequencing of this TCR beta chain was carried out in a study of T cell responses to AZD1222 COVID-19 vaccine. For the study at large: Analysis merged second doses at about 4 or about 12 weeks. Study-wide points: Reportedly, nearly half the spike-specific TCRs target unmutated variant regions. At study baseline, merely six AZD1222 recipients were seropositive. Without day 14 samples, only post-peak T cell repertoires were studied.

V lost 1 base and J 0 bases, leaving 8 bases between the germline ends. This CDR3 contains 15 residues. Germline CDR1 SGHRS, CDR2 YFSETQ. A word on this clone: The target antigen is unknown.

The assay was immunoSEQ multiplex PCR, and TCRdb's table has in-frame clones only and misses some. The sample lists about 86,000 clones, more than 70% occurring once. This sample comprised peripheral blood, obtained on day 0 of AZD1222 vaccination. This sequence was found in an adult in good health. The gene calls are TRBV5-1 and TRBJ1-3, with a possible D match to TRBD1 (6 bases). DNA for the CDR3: TGCGCCAGCAGCTTGCAGGGGATCTCTGGAAACACCATATATTTT. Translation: CASSLQGISGNTIYF.